This record looks at one TCR beta chain sequence and its context. This clone was picked up one time. Its antigen target is currently unknown. Base-call qualities are not available, and no considerably larger clone is one nucleotide away. PBMCs were separated from peripheral blood, and TCR beta sequencing was performed on genomic DNA obtained from unsorted PBMCs. This entry belongs to a study (dated by TCRdb to 2022 to 2024). Study-wide findings and limitations: Further investigation, including longitudinal sampling and assessment of a control group, is stated by the authors to be required.

Counted from cysteine to phenylalanine, this CDR3 has 16 amino acids. Only the CDR3 DNA stays, 48 bases, in frame from base 1. Via the germline V gene, CDR1 is ENHRY and CDR2 SYGVKD. Unmatched junction bases come to 12, with V trimmed by 4 bases and J by 8 bases. TCR beta chain repertoires were profiled by survey-level sequencing on the immunoSEQ platform. The paper's data handling went like this. Repertoire diversity was quantified as the inverse Simpson index, and CDR3 amino acid length spectratypes and V-J pairing frequencies were compared. To annotate clonotypes specific to SARS-CoV-2, CMV, influenza A and EBV, TCR beta CDR3 sequences were compared against VDJdb. This is the immuneACCESS table as TCRdb keeps it, with only in-frame sequences that have V and J called. A part of the clones is gone; compared with another copy, unresolved V genes explain less than half, and the rest is unexplained. That table supplies the V and J calls and clone size; D and trimming were determined from the DNA. This sample has around 54,000 clones in its table, and 90% to 95% of those were observed once. About 10% of the sample is held by the ten biggest clonotypes.

The TCR sequence derives from a man in his forties or fifties with rheumatoid arthritis. The chain is assembled from TRBV10-3 and TRBJ2-2, and TRBD2 matches 8 of the central bases. The sample taken for sequencing was PBMCs. The DNA sequence follows: TGTGCCATCAGTGGCTCTTTAGCGGGAATGGAGGGGGAGCTGTTTTTT. Its translation is CAISGSLAGMEGELFF.